Listed here are 10 T cell receptor beta chains from one sample, sequenced in a study of blood T cell repertoires in COVID-19. Some clones are missing from TCRdb's copy, which holds only in-frame ones; the method was immunoSEQ multiplex PCR. The data contain over 150,000 clones, over 80% of them singletons. The sample comprised peripheral blood. The receptors were sampled from a woman in her forties with COVID-19, enrolled during active disease.

This clone was recorded a few times. The rearrangement joins TRBV10-2 to TRBJ1-6; perhaps TRBD1 as D (5 bases). Looked up from germline, CDR1 is WSHSY and CDR2 is SAAADI. With 5 bases removed from V and 8 bases from J, the gap between germline ends came to 22 bases. This CDR3 has 17 amino acids. This chain's CDR3 is CASSYAGGMGLHSPLHF. In DNA, the CDR3 is TGCGCCAGCAGTTACGCCGGGGGGATGGGATTACATTCACCCCTCCACTTT.

V and J are TRBV28 and TRBJ1-1; the D is unclear. Germline CDR1 and CDR2: MDHEN and SYDVKM. V shed 5 bases and J shed 0 bases, with 13 bases lying between them. The CDR3 is 15 residues long. The CDR3 loop is CASSKTRLMNTEAFF. The CDR3 nucleotides are TGTGCCAGCAGTAAAACCAGGCTTATGAACACTGAAGCTTTCTTT.

The CDR3 bases are TGTGCCAGCAGCTTATACAGCGGGAGAACCAAAAACATTCAGTACTTC. Its translation: CASSLYSGRTKNIQYF. The rearrangement uses TRBV7-2 and TRBJ2-4; 8 nucleotides line up with TRBD2. The ends lost 2 bases at V and 2 bases at J; junction bases unmatched: 5. Germline V gene lookup returns CDR1 SGHTA and CDR2 FQGNSA. The CDR3 is 16 amino acids.

This clone was recorded a few times. The sample has other DNA sequences that encode this CDR3 too. The rearrangement links TRBV5-1 to TRBJ2-7, with a weak D call TRBD2 (5 bases). The CDR3 totals 14 residues. Per germline, CDR1 SGHRS and CDR2 YFSETQ. The V gene lost 2 bases and the J gene lost 0 bases, with 9 bases spanning the gap. The CDR3 loop reads CASSFLANSYEQYF. DNA of the CDR3: TGCGCCAGCAGCTTCCTAGCCAACTCCTACGAGCAGTACTTC.

This chain connects TRBV10-3 to TRBJ2-2; possibly TRBD2 for D (7 bases). The CDR3 sequence is 14 residues long. Per the germline V gene, CDR1 is ENHRY and CDR2 is SYGVKD. With 8 bases removed from V and 6 bases from J, the gap between germline ends came to 16 bases. CDR3 bases: TGTGCCATCCGCGAGGGGGGGGGCCCCGGGGAGCTGTTTTTT. Amino acids: CAIREGGGPGELFF.

The sample holds a few counts of this clone. V and J are TRBV10-1 and TRBJ1-4, with D unclear. Deletions cut 6 bases from V and 2 bases from J, with 10 bases between. The CDR3 sequence is 14 residues long. Germline lookup yields CDR1 WNHNN and CDR2 SYGVQD (reference sequence). CDR3 protein: CASSPGRTNEKLFF. CDR3 in DNA: TGCGCCAGCAGCCCGGGGAGGACTAATGAAAAACTGTTTTTT.

This chain uses TRBV10-3 with TRBJ1-6; 8 bases fit TRBD1. J gave up 6 bases and V 6 bases, and 4 bases lay outside the gene matches. The CDR3 extends over 14 amino acids. The germline gives CDR1 ENHRY, CDR2 SYGVKD. CDR3: CAIRPGQANSPLHF. The DNA for the CDR3 is TGTGCCATCAGACCGGGACAGGCTAATTCACCCCTCCACTTT.

About this clone: Within the sample, other DNA sequences also encode this same CDR3. The chain employs TRBV19 and TRBJ1-1; 7 positions agree with TRBD1. The V gene's germline CDR1 is LNHDA and CDR2 SQIVND (reference sequence). The CDR3 runs to 14 residues. Unmatched junction bases numbered 2, after V lost 4 bases and J lost 0 bases. This CDR3 reads CASSRGQLNTEAFF. CDR3 nucleotides: TGTGCCAGTAGTAGGGGACAGCTGAACACTGAAGCTTTCTTT.

The rearrangement links TRBV5-1 to TRBJ1-4; 8 nucleotides match TRBD1. Germline V gene sequence: CDR1 SGHRS, CDR2 YFSETQ. Unmatched junction bases numbered 16, after V lost 4 bases and J lost 8 bases. The CDR3 extends over 17 amino acids. The CDR3 nucleotides read TGCGCCAGCAGCCTTCGGACAGGGCAGGTCGGAAGGGAAAAACTGTTTTTT. This encodes CASSLRTGQVGREKLFF.

This chain uses TRBV12-3 or TRBV12-4 with TRBJ1-1; the D is unclear. The V gene lost 7 bases and the J gene lost 5 bases, with 8 bases spanning the gap. The CDR3 has 11 residues. The CDR3 coding sequence is TGTGCCAGCAAAGGAGGAACTGAAGCTTTCTTT. The encoded protein is CASKGGTEAFF.